This TCR beta chain was captured in a study of shared T cell receptors in the human thymus. TCRdb's copy holds only in-frame clones and misses some; the assay was immunoSEQ multiplex PCR. The sample records about 380,000 clones, about 95% being singletons. The CDR3 consists of 13 residues. Germline-derived CDR1 and CDR2 are MDHEN and SYDVKM. V gave up 4 bases and J gave up 4 bases; unmatched junction bases: 4. The sequence was obtained from a human donor. The sample taken for sequencing was thymocytes. The gene calls are TRBV28 and TRBJ2-7; 7 nucleotides line up with TRBD1. CDR3 amino acids: CASSSDREYEQYF. The CDR3 DNA sequence: TGTGCCAGCAGTTCCGACAGGGAGTACGAGCAGTACTTC. Full variable domain (outside the CDR3, taken from reference TRBV28 and TRBJ2-7): DVKVTQSSRYLVKRTGEKVFLECVQDMDHENMFWYRQDPGLGLRLIYFSYDVKMKEKGDIPEGYSVSREKKERFSLILESASTNQTSMYLCASSSDREYEQYFGPGTRLTVT.